Sequencing of this T cell receptor (beta chain) was carried out in a study of radiation and T cells in renal cell carcinoma (dated by TCRdb to about 2020). With respect to the entire study: Samples came from a clinical trial, in which primary renal cell carcinomas received 15 Gy stereotactic body radiation therapy followed by nephrectomy 4 weeks later. Across all 50 or so samples, several million unique CDR3 nucleotide sequences, encoding around 2.4 million unique CDR3 amino acid sequences, were identified. In total, 53 samples underwent TCR beta sequencing: approximately 25 tumors plus 27 peripheral blood samples. The research as a whole found: The single-armed trial design could not address effects of radiation dose or scheduling on the TCR repertoire. Changes in the blood repertoire were not tracked past 4 weeks after treatment. Because pretreatment tumor biopsies were not available, the baseline intratumoral presence of clonotypes could not be determined. Top tumor clonotypes rose in blood from baseline to 2 weeks post-radiation, then contracted by 4 weeks, suggesting transient expansion of tumor-resident clones.

Details on this clone: No cognate antigen has been identified for it. The sample holds no much larger clone one base away, and base qualities are not on file.

The intended sense of this specimen's time point label: baseline pretreatment blood. The meaning of the sample's treatment or condition label: 15 Gy SBRT to primary tumor, nephrectomy 4 weeks later. To track tumor-enriched clonotypes, serial peripheral blood was sampled from radiation-treated patients at baseline and at 2 weeks and 4 weeks after SBRT. Renal cell carcinoma with clear cell pathology was present in all patients. Genomic DNA for TCR sequencing was prepared using the QIAamp DNA Blood Mini Kit (Qiagen). The analyses included just those samples that passed every quality control check. Following the manufacturer's recommendations, the immunoSEQ kit was used to generate TCR beta libraries from genomic DNA. To prepare libraries, a first multiplex PCR with proprietary primers was run, followed by a second PCR that added unique barcodes, and a bead cleanup was done after each round. Each sample batch included a kit-provided positive control reaction and a negative control reaction. The final libraries underwent checking on an Agilent 4200 TapeStation D1000 ScreenTape, volumetric pooling, and quantification by qPCR. Sequencing ran on an Illumina NextSeq500 with a MidOutput 150-cycle cartridge, using 156 Read1 and 15 Index1 cycles with kit custom primers. The pooled library was loaded at approximately 0.97 pM with about 20% PhiX control spiked in. The paper's processing steps were these. Vendor-processed data were analyzed in R, and a clonotype was defined as all T cells sharing the same CDR3 nucleotide sequence. For clone abundance analyses, frequencies were normalized to the 10,000 most abundant clones in each sample. Before analysis, public T cell clones were removed, and these numbered fewer than five per sample on average. A difference in abundance of at least 32-fold between compartments was used to define tumor-enriched and baseline blood-enriched clonotypes. A beta-binomial differential abundance model was used to identify clonotypes that were expanded or contracted between blood time points. The Baroni-Urbani and Buser coefficient was used to measure tumor-blood repertoire similarity, and groups were compared with two-tailed Wilcoxon tests in R. In its TCRdb copy, this immuneACCESS table keeps in-frame sequences only and misses some clones. Where compared with another copy, unresolved V genes explain less than half of these, and the others have no known cause. That table furnishes V, J and clone size, whereas the DNA furnished D and trimming. Here the sample has about 140,000 clones; less than 85% occur a single time. Together, the top ten hold roughly 23% of the sample.

V lost 5 bases and J lost 6 bases; the stretch between them is 12 bases long. The CDR1 and CDR2 encoded by the germline V gene are MGHDK and SYGVNS. The CDR3 holds 13 amino acids from the cysteine to the phenylalanine. Of the read, only the CDR3 DNA is kept; its 39 bases are in frame from base 1. The sequence derives from a woman between 45 and 65 years old with renal cell carcinoma. The sample here was blood, taken from a patient whose treatment included radiotherapy and nephrectomy. The sequence is built from TRBV25-1 and TRBJ2-3; tentative D gene TRBD1, with 6 bases matching. The DNA reads as follows: TGTGCCAGCAGTATTCCAGGGGCGGATACGCAGTATTTT. The encoded protein is CASSIPGADTQYF.